What follows describes a single T cell receptor beta chain. Per the authors' pipeline: It was from reference gene primer amplification that nucleated cell counts were estimated. Generated by immunoSEQ multiplex PCR, the TCRdb table keeps only in-frame clones and is missing some. V, J and clone size reflect that table, while D and trimming were determined from the DNA. This table has about 200,000 clones, 65% to 85% appearing once. J was trimmed by 5 bases and V by 2 bases; bases with no gene match: 8. The CDR3 sequence is 16 residues long. Germline CDR1 reads SGHTA; CDR2 reads FQGNSA. The data were taken from a study of blood T cell repertoires in COVID-19. Study in general: T cells, B-cell-depleted T cells, or PBMCs provided the cDNA or gDNA that served as material.

Recruits, aged roughly 18 to 90 years, lived in roughly 22 US areas. Participants' own reports of clinical history determined their cohort assignment. Sequencing used PBMCs or T cells enriched from blood (not recorded which). V usage is TRBV7-2 and J usage is TRBJ2-1; TRBD2 matches 8 bases. This receptor was taken from a woman aged 35 to 49 with acute COVID-19. CDR3 bases: TGTGCCAGCAGCTTAAGGCGGAGCGGGAGTCACAATGAGCAGTTCTTC. Translated: CASSLRRSGSHNEQFF. The full variable domain, with the rest looked up from reference TRBV7-2 and TRBJ2-1, is GAGVSQSPSNKVTEKGKDVELRCDPISGHTALYWYRQSLGQGLEFLIYFQGNSAPDKSGLPSDRFSAERTGGSVSTLTIQRTQQEDSAVYLCASSLRRSGSHNEQFFGPGTRLTVL.